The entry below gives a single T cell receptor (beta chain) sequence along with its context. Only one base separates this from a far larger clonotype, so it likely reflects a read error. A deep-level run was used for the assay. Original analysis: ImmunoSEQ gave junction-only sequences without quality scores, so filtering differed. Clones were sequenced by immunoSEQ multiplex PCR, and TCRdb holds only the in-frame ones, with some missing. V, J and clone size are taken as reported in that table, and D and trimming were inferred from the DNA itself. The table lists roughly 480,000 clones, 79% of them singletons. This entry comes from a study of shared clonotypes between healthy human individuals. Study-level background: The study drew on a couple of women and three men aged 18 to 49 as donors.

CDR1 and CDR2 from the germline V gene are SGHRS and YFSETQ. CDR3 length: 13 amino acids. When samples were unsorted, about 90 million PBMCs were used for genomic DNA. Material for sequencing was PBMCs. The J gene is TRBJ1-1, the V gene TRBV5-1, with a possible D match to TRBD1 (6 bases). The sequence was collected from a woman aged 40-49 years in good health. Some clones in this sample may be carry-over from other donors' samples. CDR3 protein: CDSSLRGGLEAFF. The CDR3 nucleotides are TGCGACAGCAGCTTGCGTGGGGGCCTTGAAGCTTTCTTT.